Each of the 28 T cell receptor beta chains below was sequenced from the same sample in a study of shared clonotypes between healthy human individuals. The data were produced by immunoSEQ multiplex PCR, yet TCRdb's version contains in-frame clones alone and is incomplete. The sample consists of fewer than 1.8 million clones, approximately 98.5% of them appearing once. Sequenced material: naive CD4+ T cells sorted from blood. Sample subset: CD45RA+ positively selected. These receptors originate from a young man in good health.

The CDR3: CSASRMGEQFF. The CDR3 bases are TGCAGTGCTAGTCGGATGGGAGAGCAGTTCTTC. The chain has TRBV20-1 and TRBJ2-1; D remains ambiguous. This CDR3 comprises 11 residues. V was clipped by 3 bases and J by 10 bases, with 10 bases between them. CDR1 and CDR2 (germline): DFQATT, SNEGSKA (reference sequence).

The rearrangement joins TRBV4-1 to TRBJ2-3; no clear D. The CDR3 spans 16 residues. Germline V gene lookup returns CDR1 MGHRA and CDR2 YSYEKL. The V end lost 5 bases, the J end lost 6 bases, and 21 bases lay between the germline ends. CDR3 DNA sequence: TGCGCCAGCAGCGTCTCTCGGGCGAACCTCGACGATACGCAGTATTTT. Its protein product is CASSVSRANLDDTQYF.

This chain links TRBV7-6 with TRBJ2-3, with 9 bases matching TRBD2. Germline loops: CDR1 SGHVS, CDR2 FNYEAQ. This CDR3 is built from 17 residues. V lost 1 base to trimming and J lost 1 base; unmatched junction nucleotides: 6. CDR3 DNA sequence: TGTGCCAGCAGCTTAGTTGCGGGAGGGCGTGGCACAGATACGCAGTATTTT. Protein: CASSLVAGGRGTDTQYF.

The DNA of the CDR3 is TGTGCCAGCAGGACGATAGCGGGAGGGTTCTACGAGCAGTACTTC. The encoded protein is CASRTIAGGFYEQYF. The chain is built from TRBV2 and TRBJ2-7; 11 bases match TRBD2. V was pared by 6 bases and J by 3 bases, with 7 bases of the junction left unmatched. Germline V gene sequence: CDR1 SNHLY, CDR2 FYNNEI. This CDR3 region has 15 residues.

CDR3 amino acids: CASTTGVRPPPTNYGYTF. The CDR3 nucleotides read TGTGCCAGCACCACGGGGGTCCGACCTCCCCCTACAAACTATGGCTACACCTTC. The V gene is TRBV7-9, the J gene TRBJ1-2; the D gene is possibly TRBD1 (5 bases). Trimming took 7 bases from V and 2 from J, leaving 26 bases between them. The CDR3 loop spans 18 amino acids. In germline, CDR1 is SEHNR, CDR2 FQNEAQ (reference sequence).

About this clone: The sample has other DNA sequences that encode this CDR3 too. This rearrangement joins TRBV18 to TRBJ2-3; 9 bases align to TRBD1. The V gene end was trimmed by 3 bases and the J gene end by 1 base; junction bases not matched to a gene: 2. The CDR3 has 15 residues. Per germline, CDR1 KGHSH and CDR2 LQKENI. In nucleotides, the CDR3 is TGTGCCAGCTCACCGAGGACAGGGGGCACAGATACGCAGTATTTT. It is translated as CASSPRTGGTDTQYF. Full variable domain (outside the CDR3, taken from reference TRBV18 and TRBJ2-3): NAGVMQNPRHLVRRRGQEARLRCSPMKGHSHVYWYRQLPEEGLKFMVYLQKENIIDESGMPKERFSAEFPKEGPSILRIQQVVRGDSAAYFCASSPRTGGTDTQYFGPGTRLTVL.

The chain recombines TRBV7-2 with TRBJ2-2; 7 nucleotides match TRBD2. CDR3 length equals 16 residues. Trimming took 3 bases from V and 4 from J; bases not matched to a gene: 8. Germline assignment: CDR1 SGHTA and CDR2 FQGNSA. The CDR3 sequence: CASSFVRTSLTGELFF. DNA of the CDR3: TGTGCCAGCAGCTTCGTACGGACTAGTCTCACCGGGGAGCTGTTTTTT.

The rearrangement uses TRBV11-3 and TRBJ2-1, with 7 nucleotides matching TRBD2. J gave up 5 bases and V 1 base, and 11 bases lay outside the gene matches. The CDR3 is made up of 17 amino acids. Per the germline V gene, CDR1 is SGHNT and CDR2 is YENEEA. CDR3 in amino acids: CASSLARERAGDNEQFF. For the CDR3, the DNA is TGTGCCAGCAGCTTAGCGCGGGAGAGGGCCGGGGACAATGAGCAGTTCTTC.

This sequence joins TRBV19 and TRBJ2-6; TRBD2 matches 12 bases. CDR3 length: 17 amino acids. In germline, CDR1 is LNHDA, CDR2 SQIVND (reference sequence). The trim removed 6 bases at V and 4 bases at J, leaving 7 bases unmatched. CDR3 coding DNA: TGTGCCAGTAGAGGGCTAGCGGGAGGGTCAGGGGCCAACGTCCTGACTTTC. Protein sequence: CASRGLAGGSGANVLTF.

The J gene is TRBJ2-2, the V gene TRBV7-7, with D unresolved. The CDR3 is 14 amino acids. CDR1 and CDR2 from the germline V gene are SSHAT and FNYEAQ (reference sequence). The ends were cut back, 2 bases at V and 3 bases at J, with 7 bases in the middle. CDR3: CASSLSHHTGELFF. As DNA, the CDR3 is TGTGCCAGCAGCTTATCTCACCACACCGGGGAGCTGTTTTTT.

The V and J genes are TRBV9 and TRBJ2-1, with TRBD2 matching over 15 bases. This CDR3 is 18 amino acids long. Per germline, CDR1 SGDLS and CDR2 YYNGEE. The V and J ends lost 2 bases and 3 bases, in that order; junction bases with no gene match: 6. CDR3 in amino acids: CASSVGLAGGGGYNEQFF. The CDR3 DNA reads TGTGCCAGCAGCGTGGGACTAGCGGGAGGAGGGGGCTACAATGAGCAGTTCTTC.

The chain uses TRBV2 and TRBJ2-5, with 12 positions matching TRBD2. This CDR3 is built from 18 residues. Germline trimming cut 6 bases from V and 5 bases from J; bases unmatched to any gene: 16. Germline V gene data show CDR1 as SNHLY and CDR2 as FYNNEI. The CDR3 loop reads CASRTGTSGLGSRETQYF. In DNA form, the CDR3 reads TGTGCCAGCAGAACCGGGACTAGCGGGCTGGGAAGTCGGGAGACCCAGTACTTC.

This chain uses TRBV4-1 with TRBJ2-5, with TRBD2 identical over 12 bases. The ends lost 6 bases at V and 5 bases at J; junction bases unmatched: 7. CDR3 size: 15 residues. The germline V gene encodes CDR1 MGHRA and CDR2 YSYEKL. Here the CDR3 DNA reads TGCGCCAGCAGTCGTCTAGCGGGAGGGCCGGAGACCCAGTACTTC. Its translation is CASSRLAGGPETQYF.

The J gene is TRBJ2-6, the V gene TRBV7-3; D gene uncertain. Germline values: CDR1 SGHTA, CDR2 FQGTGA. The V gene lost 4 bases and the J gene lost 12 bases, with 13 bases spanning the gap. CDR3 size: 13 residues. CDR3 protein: CASSSRPRSVLTF. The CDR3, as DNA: TGTGCCAGCAGCTCCCGGCCGAGATCCGTCCTGACTTTC.

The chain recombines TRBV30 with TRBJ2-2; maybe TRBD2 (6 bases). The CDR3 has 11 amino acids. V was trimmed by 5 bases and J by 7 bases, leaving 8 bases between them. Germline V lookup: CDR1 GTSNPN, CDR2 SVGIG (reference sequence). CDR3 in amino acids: CAWWGDGELFF. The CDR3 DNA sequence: TGTGCCTGGTGGGGGGACGGGGAGCTGTTTTTT.

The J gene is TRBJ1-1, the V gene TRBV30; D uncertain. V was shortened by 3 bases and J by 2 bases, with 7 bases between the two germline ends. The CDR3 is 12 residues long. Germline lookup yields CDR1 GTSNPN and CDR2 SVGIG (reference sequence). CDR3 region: CAWRRINTEAFF. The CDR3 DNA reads TGTGCCTGGAGAAGAATAAACACTGAAGCTTTCTTT.

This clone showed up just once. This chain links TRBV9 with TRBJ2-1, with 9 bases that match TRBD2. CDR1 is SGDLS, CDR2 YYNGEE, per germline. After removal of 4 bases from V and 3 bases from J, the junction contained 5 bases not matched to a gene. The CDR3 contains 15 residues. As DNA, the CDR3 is TGTGCCAGCAGCCAGACTAGCGGCCTCTACAATGAGCAGTTCTTC. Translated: CASSQTSGLYNEQFF.

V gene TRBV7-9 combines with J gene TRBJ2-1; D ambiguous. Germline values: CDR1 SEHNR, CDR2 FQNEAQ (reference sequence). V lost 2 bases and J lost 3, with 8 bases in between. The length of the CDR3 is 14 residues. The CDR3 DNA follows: TGTGCCAGCAGCTTAATTGCCAACTACAATGAGCAGTTCTTC. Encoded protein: CASSLIANYNEQFF.

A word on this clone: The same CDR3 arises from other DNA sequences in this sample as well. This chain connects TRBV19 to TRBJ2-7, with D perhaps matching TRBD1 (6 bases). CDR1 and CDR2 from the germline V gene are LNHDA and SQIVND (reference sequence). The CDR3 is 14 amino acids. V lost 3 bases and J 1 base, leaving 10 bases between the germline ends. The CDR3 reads CASSILTGSYEQYF. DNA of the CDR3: TGTGCCAGTAGTATTTTGACAGGTTCCTACGAGCAGTACTTC.

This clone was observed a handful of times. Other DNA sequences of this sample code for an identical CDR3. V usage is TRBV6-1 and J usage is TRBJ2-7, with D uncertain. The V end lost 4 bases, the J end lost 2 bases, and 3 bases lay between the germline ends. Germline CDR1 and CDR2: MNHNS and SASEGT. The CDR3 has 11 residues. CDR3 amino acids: CASSGTYEQYF. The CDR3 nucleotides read TGTGCCAGCAGTGGGACCTACGAGCAGTACTTC.

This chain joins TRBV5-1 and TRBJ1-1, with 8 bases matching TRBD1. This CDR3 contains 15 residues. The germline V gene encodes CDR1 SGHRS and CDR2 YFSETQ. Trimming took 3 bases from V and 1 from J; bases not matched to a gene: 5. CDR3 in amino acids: CASSSLTGANTEAFF. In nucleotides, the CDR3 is TGCGCCAGCAGCTCCCTGACAGGGGCGAACACTGAAGCTTTCTTT. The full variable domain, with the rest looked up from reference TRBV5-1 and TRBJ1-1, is KAGVTQTPRYLIKTRGQQVTLSCSPISGHRSVSWYQQTPGQGLQFLFEYFSETQRNKGNFPGRFSGRQFSNSRSEMNVSTLELGDSALYLCASSSLTGANTEAFFGQGTRLTVV.

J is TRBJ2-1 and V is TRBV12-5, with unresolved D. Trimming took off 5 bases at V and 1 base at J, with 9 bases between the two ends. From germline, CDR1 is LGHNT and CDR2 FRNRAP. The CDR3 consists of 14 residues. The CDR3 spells CASGLGQSYNEQFF. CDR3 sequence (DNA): TGTGCTAGTGGTCTAGGCCAATCCTACAATGAGCAGTTCTTC.

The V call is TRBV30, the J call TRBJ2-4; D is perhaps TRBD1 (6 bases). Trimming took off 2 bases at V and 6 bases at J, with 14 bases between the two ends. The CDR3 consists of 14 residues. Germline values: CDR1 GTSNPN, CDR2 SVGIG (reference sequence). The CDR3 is CAWSKDRQGNIQYF. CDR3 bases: TGTGCCTGGAGTAAAGACAGGCAGGGAAACATTCAGTACTTC. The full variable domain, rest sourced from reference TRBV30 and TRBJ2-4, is SQTIHQWPATLVQPVGSPLSLECTVEGTSNPNLYWYRQAAGRGLQLLFYSVGIGQISSEVPQNLSASRPQDRQFILSSKKLLLSDSGFYLCAWSKDRQGNIQYFGAGTRLSVL.

The CDR3 region is CASSVGAFANTGELFF. The CDR3 DNA reads as TGTGCCAGCAGCGTAGGAGCATTCGCGAACACCGGGGAGCTGTTTTTT. This chain uses TRBV9 with TRBJ2-2, with unresolved D. V gave up 0 bases and J gave up 0 bases, with 9 bases separating them. There are 16 residues in the CDR3. Germline values: CDR1 SGDLS, CDR2 YYNGEE.

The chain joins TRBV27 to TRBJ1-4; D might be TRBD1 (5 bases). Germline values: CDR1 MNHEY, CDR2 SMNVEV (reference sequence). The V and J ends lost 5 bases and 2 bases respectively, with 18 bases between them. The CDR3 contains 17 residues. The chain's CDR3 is CASSAAQGWGTNEKLFF. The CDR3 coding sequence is TGTGCCAGCAGTGCAGCCCAGGGATGGGGTACTAATGAAAAACTGTTTTTT.

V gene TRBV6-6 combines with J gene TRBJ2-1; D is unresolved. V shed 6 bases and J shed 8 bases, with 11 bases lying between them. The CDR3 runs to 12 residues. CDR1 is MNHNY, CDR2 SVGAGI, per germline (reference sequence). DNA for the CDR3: TGTGCCAGCAGCTCCCCACGATATGAGCAGTTCTTC. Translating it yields CASSSPRYEQFF.

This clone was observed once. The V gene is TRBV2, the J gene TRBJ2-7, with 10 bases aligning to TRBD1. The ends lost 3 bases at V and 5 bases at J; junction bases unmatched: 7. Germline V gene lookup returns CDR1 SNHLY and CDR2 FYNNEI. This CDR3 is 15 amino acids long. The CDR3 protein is CASSDSVGQGDEQYF. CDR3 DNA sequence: TGTGCCAGCAGTGATTCGGTTGGACAGGGGGACGAGCAGTACTTC.

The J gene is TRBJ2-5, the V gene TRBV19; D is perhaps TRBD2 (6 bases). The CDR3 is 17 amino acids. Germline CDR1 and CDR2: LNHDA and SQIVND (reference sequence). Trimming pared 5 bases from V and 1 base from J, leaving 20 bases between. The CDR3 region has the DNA TGTGCCAGTAGTGTCCGCTCCGCGGGGCGGATCCAAGAGACCCAGTACTTC. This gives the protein CASSVRSAGRIQETQYF.